The entry below describes one T cell receptor beta chain. Its matching antigen is unknown. CDR3 length: 12 amino acids. V lost 11 bases to trimming and J lost 2 bases; unmatched junction nucleotides: 3. Germline CDR1 and CDR2: MNHNS and SASEGT. Production of TCR cDNA was by 5'RACE template switching, which also added a universal primer site and UMIs. TCRdb itself ran the 5' RACE reads through MiXCR, one entry per CDR3 protein. The sample has 550,000 to 750,000 distinct CDR3 sequences, roughly 14% seen once; the top ten hold around 15%. This specimen comes from a study of T cells after yellow fever vaccination. Study-wide context: Researchers used SMART-Seq v4 Ultra Low Input to prepare fractions that had low cell numbers.

Study observations and caveats: Detected again after the booster were most primary-vaccination clones, at 96% CD4 and 88% CD8. In FACS-sorted repertoires, abundant clonotypes from the bulk population could appear as contaminants.

This clonotype was sampled from a man aged 25 to 40 who received the YFV17D yellow fever vaccine. Sequences were derived from PBMCs, sampled on the day of the yellow fever booster vaccination. The rearrangement joins TRBV6-1 to TRBJ1-5; 7 bases line up with TRBD1. The CDR3 nucleotides are TGTGCCGGGGGACAGCGCAATCAGCCCCAGCATTTT. Protein sequence: CAGGQRNQPQHF.